The present entry profiles one T cell receptor beta chain with its context. As yet, its antigen is unknown. This sample was included in a study of T cell repertoires in cytomegalovirus infection. Study background: Both a matching HLA type and CMV infection were indicated by public TCR beta signatures.

MiXCR, run by TCRdb on the reads, gives a single entry per CDR3 protein. The sample carries 900,000 to 950,000 distinct CDR3 sequences, 30% to 40% recorded once. This CDR3 region has 13 residues. From germline, CDR1 is MNHNS and CDR2 SASEGT. V lost 5 bases to trimming and J lost 9 bases, with 17 bases between them. This TCR came from a human donor in good health (CMV status not recorded). Some clones in this sample may be carry-over from other donors' samples. The gene calls are TRBV6-1 and TRBJ2-7; D uncertain. The sample in question was cultured CD8+ T cells from PBMCs, obtained from culture after CMV antigen stimulation. CDR3 sequence (DNA): TGTGCCAGCAGTAACCAGCCAGGCGGCGTGCAGTACTTC. This sequence encodes CASSNQPGGVQYF.